The 31 T cell receptor beta chains in this list originate from one sample, sequenced in a study of T cells in Graves' hyperthyroidism and ophthalmopathy. Regions amplified from RNA transcripts were the TCR beta CDR3 regions. HTBI primers were employed in a first-round RT-PCR of the TCR CDR3. MiXCR, applied by TCRdb to the multiplex PCR reads, yields one record per CDR3 protein. Of some 400,000 distinct CDR3 sequences listed, more than 11% are singletons. Sequencing was carried out using blood. Source of these receptors: an older woman with Graves' hyperthyroidism.

A few counts support this clonotype. The V call is TRBV19, the J call TRBJ1-3; TRBD1 is a possible D gene (5 bases). The CDR3 loop spans 15 amino acids. The V and J ends lost 5 bases and 4 bases respectively, with 15 bases between them. Germline CDR1 reads LNHDA; CDR2 reads SQIVND (reference sequence). The CDR3 reads CASSLGRGPGNTIYF. In DNA form, the CDR3 reads TGTGCCAGTAGTCTCGGCCGGGGCCCGGGAAACACCATATATTTT. Supplemented by reference TRBV19 and TRBJ1-3, the full variable domain reads DGGITQSPKYLFRKEGQNVTLSCEQNLNHDAMYWYRQDPGQGLRLIYYSQIVNDFQKGDIAEGYSVSREKKESFPLTVTSAQKNPTAFYLCASSLGRGPGNTIYFGEGSWLTVV.

The V gene is TRBV7-9, the J gene TRBJ1-3; weak D call: TRBD1 (6 bases). V shed 5 bases and J shed 4 bases, with 21 bases lying between them. The CDR3 is 17 residues long. Germline V lookup: CDR1 SEHNR, CDR2 FQNEAQ (reference sequence). DNA for the CDR3: TGTGCCAGCAGCCAACCCACCGGGGGGGCTATCGGAAACACCATATATTTT. This gives the protein CASSQPTGGAIGNTIYF.

The chain links TRBV6-1 to TRBJ2-5; a weak D match, TRBD2 (6 bases). In germline, CDR1 is MNHNS, CDR2 SASEGT. With 4 bases removed from V and 3 bases from J, the gap between germline ends came to 12 bases. The CDR3 is 14 residues long. The CDR3 here is CASSVTSRKETQYF. DNA of the CDR3: TGTGCCAGCAGTGTCACTAGCCGAAAAGAGACCCAGTACTTC.

To note about this clonotype: This may come from a read error, since a much larger clone is one base off. V gene TRBV5-1 combines with J gene TRBJ2-1; the D gene could be TRBD1 or TRBD2 (5 bases each). CDR1 and CDR2 from the germline V gene are SGHRS and YFSETQ. The CDR3 is 15 residues long. The V end lost 1 base, the J end lost 10 bases, and 18 bases lay between the germline ends. CDR3 sequence (DNA): TGCGCCAGCAGCTTGCCCCGGGACGGGTTCACCGAGCAGTTCTTC. Translated: CASSLPRDGFTEQFF.

This clonotype was seen ten or more times. This chain joins TRBV30 and TRBJ2-3; D is perhaps TRBD2 (6 bases). The CDR3 totals 15 residues. Trimming cost V 2 bases and J 0 bases, with 12 bases left between them. Germline V gene data show CDR1 as GTSNPN and CDR2 as SVGIG (reference sequence). In DNA form, the CDR3 reads TGTGCCTGGAGTAGCGATAGCGGAAGCACAGATACGCAGTATTTT. Protein sequence: CAWSSDSGSTDTQYF.

This clonotype was seen a handful of times. The V and J genes are TRBV18 and TRBJ2-6; 7 nucleotides align to TRBD1. The germline V gene has CDR1 KGHSH and CDR2 LQKENI. The V and J ends lost 3 bases and 2 bases, in that order; junction bases with no gene match: 4. This CDR3 comprises 16 residues. The CDR3: CASSPKTGAGANVLTF. The CDR3 nucleotides read TGTGCCAGCTCACCTAAAACAGGGGCTGGGGCCAACGTCCTGACTTTC.

This rearrangement joins TRBV12-3 or TRBV12-4 to TRBJ2-1; 9 bases line up with TRBD1. V lost 5 bases and J lost 2; bases outside the gene matches: 4. This CDR3 is 15 amino acids long. CDR3 bases: TGTGCCAGCAGTCAACAGGGGGCACCCTACAATGAGCAGTTCTTC. Protein sequence: CASSQQGAPYNEQFF.

This clonotype was counted a few times. V gene TRBV7-3 combines with J gene TRBJ2-1, with TRBD2 matching 11 bases. There are 17 residues in the CDR3. CDR1 is SGHTA and CDR2 is FQGTGA in the germline V gene. With V trimmed by 5 bases and J by 4 bases, 10 bases remained unmatched. CDR3 in DNA: TGTGCCAGCAGCCCAATGGCCGGGACTAGCGGATACAATGAGCAGTTCTTC. Translating gives CASSPMAGTSGYNEQFF.

This clonotype turned up a few times. This clone may be a read error of a much larger clone one base away. V gene TRBV20-1 combines with J gene TRBJ2-7, with D maybe TRBD2 (6 bases). This CDR3 is built from 14 residues. V gave up 5 bases and J gave up 5 bases, with 19 bases separating them. Germline V gene data show CDR1 as DFQATT and CDR2 as SNEGSKA (reference sequence). CDR3 nucleotide sequence: TGCAGTGCTCTTCGCCGGGACTTCCCCCACGAGCAGTACTTC. As protein: CSALRRDFPHEQYF.

The chain has TRBV3-1 and TRBJ2-7, with 9 bases identical to TRBD1. CDR1 and CDR2 (germline): LGHDT, YNNKEL (reference sequence). CDR3 length: 16 residues. J gave up 8 bases and V 0 bases, and 11 bases lay outside the gene matches. The CDR3 spells CASSQDGTGRGSKQYF. The CDR3 nucleotides read TGTGCCAGCAGCCAAGATGGGACAGGGCGGGGTTCGAAGCAGTACTTC.

This clonotype has ten or more counts. The chain has TRBV10-3 and TRBJ2-2; tentative D call: TRBD2 (5 bases). In germline, CDR1 is ENHRY, CDR2 SYGVKD. The CDR3 has 15 amino acids. V was trimmed by 5 bases and J by 0 bases, leaving 10 bases between them. The CDR3 loop reads CAISTSRANTGELFF. CDR3 DNA sequence: TGTGCCATCAGTACTAGTAGGGCGAACACCGGGGAGCTGTTTTTT.

This clonotype was seen at least ten times. For the CDR3, the DNA is TGTGCCAGCAGTGGAGAAATCTACGAGCAGTACTTC. This gives the protein CASSGEIYEQYF. The chain couples TRBV6-1 to TRBJ2-7; D is uncertain. The CDR3 is made up of 12 amino acids. Germline CDR1 and CDR2: MNHNS and SASEGT. Deletions cut 4 bases from V and 3 bases from J, with 7 bases between.

This clonotype was counted at least ten times. The chain recombines TRBV11-3 with TRBJ2-2; D is uncertain. The CDR3 has 15 amino acids. Germline V CDR1 and CDR2: SGHNT, YENEEA. The ends were cut back, 7 bases at V and 3 bases at J, with 15 bases in the middle. DNA of the CDR3: TGTGCCAGCACCCTAAGCCTCTGGTACACCGGGGAGCTGTTTTTT. Translating gives CASTLSLWYTGELFF.

The chain joins TRBV19 to TRBJ2-3, with 8 positions matching TRBD1. The CDR3 contains 14 residues. CDR1 and CDR2 (germline): LNHDA, SQIVND (reference sequence). With V trimmed by 8 bases and J by 2 bases, 6 bases remained unmatched. The DNA of the CDR3 is TGTGCCAGTGTCTCGGACAGGGCCACAGATACGCAGTATTTT. This gives the protein CASVSDRATDTQYF.

In this sample, this clonotype turned up many times. The J gene is TRBJ2-7, the V gene TRBV6-5; TRBD2 might be the D (5 bases). This CDR3 contains 14 residues. V lost 2 bases, J lost 3 bases, and 11 bases lay in between. Germline CDR1 reads MNHEY; CDR2 reads SVGAGI. As DNA, the CDR3 is TGTGCCAGCAGTTACGGGAGCGCTAACTACGAGCAGTACTTC. Translating gives CASSYGSANYEQYF.

In its sample, this clonotype was seen many times. The chain links TRBV11-3 to TRBJ1-1; D unclear. Germline V gives CDR1 SGHNT, CDR2 YENEEA. The germline V and J ends were trimmed by 4 bases and 1 base, with 7 bases remaining between them. CDR3 length: 13 amino acids. CDR3 DNA sequence: TGTGCCAGCAGCTCCCTCGAGAACACTGAAGCTTTCTTT. Amino acid sequence: CASSSLENTEAFF.

This clonotype has only a few counts. CDR3 nucleotide sequence: TGCAGCTCATTGGACAGGGCAACCTATGGCTACACCTTC. Its protein is CSSLDRATYGYTF. The chain carries TRBV29-1 and TRBJ1-2; TRBD1 matches 8 bases. CDR3 length: 13 amino acids. Trimming took 8 bases from V and 4 from J; bases not matched to a gene: 9. The germline V gene has CDR1 SQVTM and CDR2 ANQGSEA.

This clonotype was counted ten times or more. The rearrangement joins TRBV18 to TRBJ2-7; D is perhaps TRBD1 (6 bases). Germline CDR1 reads KGHSH; CDR2 reads LQKENI. The V end was cut by 4 bases, the J end by 2 bases, with 12 bases between. This CDR3 has 14 amino acids. CDR3 in amino acids: CASSRRQAAYEQYF. The CDR3 nucleotides are TGTGCCAGCTCACGACGACAGGCCGCCTACGAGCAGTACTTC.

This clonotype occurred a few times. This chain links TRBV20-1 with TRBJ1-2; weak D call: TRBD1 (6 bases). The CDR3 is 12 amino acids. CDR1 and CDR2 (germline): DFQATT, SNEGSKA (reference sequence). V lost 4 bases and J lost 6, with 12 bases in between. This chain's CDR3 is CSATGRGDGYTF. CDR3 DNA sequence: TGCAGTGCTACTGGCAGGGGCGATGGCTACACCTTC.

This clonotype was detected ten times or more. The chain is built from TRBV18 and TRBJ1-1, with D tentatively TRBD1 (5 bases). The CDR3 runs 12 residues. V dropped 6 bases and J dropped 4 bases, with 9 bases sitting between them. Per the germline V gene, CDR1 is KGHSH and CDR2 is LQKENI. The DNA for the CDR3 is TGTGCCAGCTCGTCAGGGCTCACTGAAGCTTTCTTT. It encodes CASSSGLTEAFF.

Ten or more counts support this clonotype. The V and J genes are TRBV11-2 and TRBJ2-7; a possible D gene is TRBD2 (5 bases). This CDR3 region has 17 residues. The ends were cut back, 0 bases at V and 4 bases at J, with 19 bases in the middle. The germline V gene encodes CDR1 SGHAT and CDR2 FQNNGV. As DNA, the CDR3 is TGTGCCAGCAGCTTAGATCCCCTGGGCAGCGGACTTTACGAGCAGTACTTC. This sequence encodes CASSLDPLGSGLYEQYF.

This chain connects TRBV3-1 to TRBJ2-1, with 12 bases that match TRBD2. After removal of 0 bases from V and 6 bases from J, the junction contained 3 bases not matched to a gene. CDR3 length: 16 amino acids. CDR1 is LGHDT and CDR2 is YNNKEL in the germline V gene (reference sequence). CDR3 DNA: TGTGCCAGCAGCCAAGAATCGACTAGCGGGAGCAATGAGCAGTTCTTC. Translating it yields CASSQESTSGSNEQFF.

There are many counts of this clonotype. The chain is built from TRBV3-1 and TRBJ1-4, with D possibly matching TRBD1 (6 bases). This CDR3 is built from 14 residues. V lost 3 bases, J lost 4 bases, and 9 bases lay in between. Per the germline V gene, CDR1 is LGHDT and CDR2 is YNNKEL (reference sequence). CDR3 coding DNA: TGTGCCAGCAGCCAGAGGGGGAATAATGAAAAACTGTTTTTT. Amino acids: CASSQRGNNEKLFF.

The V gene is TRBV6-1, the J gene TRBJ2-7, with D perhaps TRBD1 (5 bases). V lost 7 bases and J 1 base, leaving 17 bases between the germline ends. Per the germline V gene, CDR1 is MNHNS and CDR2 is SASEGT. The CDR3 contains 15 residues. CDR3 amino acids: CASKIIRAGSYEQYF. CDR3 sequence (DNA): TGTGCCAGCAAGATTATCCGGGCAGGGTCCTACGAGCAGTACTTC.

This clonotype occurred a few times. The chain is built from TRBV25-1 and TRBJ2-3; the match to TRBD1 covers 7 bases. The CDR3 covers 15 residues. With V trimmed by 3 bases and J by 6 bases, 9 bases remained unmatched. CDR1 and CDR2 (germline): MGHDK, SYGVNS. The CDR3 nucleotides are TGTGCCAGCAGTGAGTACAGGACAGGCGGCGATACGCAGTATTTT. Translation gives CASSEYRTGGDTQYF.

V usage is TRBV20-1 and J usage is TRBJ1-1, with D perhaps TRBD1 (5 bases). Trimming removed 7 bases from V and 5 bases from J, with 17 bases in between. Germline V lookup: CDR1 DFQATT, CDR2 SNEGSKA (reference sequence). CDR3 length: 13 amino acids. For the CDR3, the DNA is TGCAGTGTGTGGGCAGGGAGGAAGACTGAAGCTTTCTTT. Amino acid sequence: CSVWAGRKTEAFF.

This clonotype was seen repeatedly, ten times or more. This chain connects TRBV5-1 to TRBJ2-3, with 10 bases that match TRBD2. The junction had 0 bases not matched to a gene; V was cut back by 1 base and J by 7 bases. There are 13 residues in the CDR3. CDR1 is SGHRS, CDR2 YFSETQ, per germline. The CDR3 bases are TGCGCCAGCAGCTTGACTAGCGGGAATACGCAGTATTTT. Amino acids: CASSLTSGNTQYF.

The CDR3 coding sequence is TGCGCCAGCAGCTTGGGTCGACAGGGCCATGGCTACACCTTC. Its translation is CASSLGRQGHGYTF. This chain links TRBV5-1 with TRBJ1-2; 7 positions match TRBD1. This CDR3 contains 14 residues. With 0 bases clipped from V and 6 bases from J, the junction kept 5 bases outside the gene matches. The germline V gene has CDR1 SGHRS and CDR2 YFSETQ.

V gene TRBV6-1 combines with J gene TRBJ2-7, with TRBD1 matching 7 bases. Unmatched junction bases numbered 9, after V lost 4 bases and J lost 6 bases. CDR1 and CDR2 from the germline V gene are MNHNS and SASEGT. The CDR3 covers 14 residues. CDR3 sequence: CASSVQTGWSEQYF. CDR3 nucleotides: TGTGCCAGCAGTGTCCAGACAGGGTGGTCCGAGCAGTACTTC.

The V gene is TRBV10-3, the J gene TRBJ1-1, with 9 positions matching TRBD1. The CDR3 is 12 residues long. Germline V CDR1 and CDR2: ENHRY, SYGVKD. V lost 10 bases and J lost 14; bases outside the gene matches: 14. The CDR3 loop is CASRSHGQGYFF. CDR3 DNA: TGTGCCAGCAGATCTCACGGACAGGGGTACTTCTTT.

This clonotype has a handful of counts. The chain combines TRBV19 with TRBJ2-2; perhaps TRBD2 as D (6 bases). This CDR3 has 13 amino acids. Germline V gene data show CDR1 as LNHDA and CDR2 as SQIVND (reference sequence). The ends were cut back, 9 bases at V and 3 bases at J, with 11 bases in the middle. CDR3 loop: CASVGLYTGELFF. In nucleotides, the CDR3 is TGTGCCAGCGTGGGACTTTACACCGGGGAGCTGTTTTTT.